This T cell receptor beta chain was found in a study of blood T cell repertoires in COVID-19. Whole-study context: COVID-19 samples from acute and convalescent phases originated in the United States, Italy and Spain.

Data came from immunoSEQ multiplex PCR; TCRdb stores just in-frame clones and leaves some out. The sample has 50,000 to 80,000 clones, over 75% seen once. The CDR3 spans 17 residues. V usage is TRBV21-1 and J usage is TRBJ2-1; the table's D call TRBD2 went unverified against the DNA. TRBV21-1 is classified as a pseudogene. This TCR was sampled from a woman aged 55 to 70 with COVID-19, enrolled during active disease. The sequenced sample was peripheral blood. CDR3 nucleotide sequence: TGTGCCAGTAACAGCAACGCAGGGCGGGAGTTCGAAAATGAGCAGTTCTTC. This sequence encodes CASNSNAGREFENEQFF.